The 9 T cell receptor beta chains given below trace back to one sample, sequenced in a study of cytotoxic CD8 clonotypes in ibrutinib-treated CLL. The data were produced by immunoSEQ multiplex PCR, yet TCRdb's version contains in-frame clones alone and is incomplete. The table has 110,000 to 150,000 clones, 79% seen once. Sequencing used PBMCs, obtained after 12 months of ibrutinib treatment. The receptors stem from a human donor with chronic lymphocytic leukemia.

The chain joins TRBV4-1 to TRBJ2-7; D may be TRBD1 (6 bases). V was cut by 2 bases and J by 5 bases, with 19 bases left in between. Germline V gives CDR1 MGHRA, CDR2 YSYEKL. This CDR3 comprises 16 residues. The CDR3 sequence is CASSQPRDRSLDEQYF. CDR3 coding DNA: TGCGCCAGCAGCCAACCCAGAGACAGGTCCCTGGACGAGCAGTACTTC.

This chain joins TRBV5-6 and TRBJ1-2; possibly TRBD1 for D (5 bases). Germline loops: CDR1 SGHDT, CDR2 YYEEEE. The CDR3 spans 15 residues. The V gene lost 4 bases and the J gene lost 3 bases, with 16 bases spanning the gap. The CDR3 coding sequence is TGTGCCAGCAGCGAAAACAGGACCCCTTACTATGGCTACACCTTC. Encoded protein: CASSENRTPYYGYTF. Full variable domain (outside the CDR3, taken from reference TRBV5-6 and TRBJ1-2): DAGVTQSPTHLIKTRGQQVTLRCSPKSGHDTVSWYQQALGQGPQFIFQYYEEEERQRGNFPDRFSGHQFPNYSSELNVNALLLGDSALYLCASSENRTPYYGYTFGSGTRLTVV.

The rearrangement uses TRBV6-1 and TRBJ2-3, with D perhaps matching TRBD1 (6 bases). CDR3 length equals 16 residues. Trimming stripped 6 bases from V and 3 bases from J, with 19 bases between. The V gene's germline CDR1 is MNHNS and CDR2 SASEGT. The CDR3 coding sequence is TGTGCCAGCAGCGAACGTAACAGGGTTTTTACAGATACGCAGTATTTT. Its protein product is CASSERNRVFTDTQYF.

V usage is TRBV10-3 and J usage is TRBJ2-5, with 7 bases identical to TRBD2. The V gene end was trimmed by 2 bases and the J gene end by 5 bases; junction bases not matched to a gene: 5. From germline, CDR1 is ENHRY and CDR2 SYGVKD. The CDR3 length is 14 residues. The CDR3 sequence is CAISETGTTETQYF. CDR3 DNA sequence: TGTGCCATCAGTGAGACCGGGACTACTGAGACCCAGTACTTC.

The gene calls are TRBV6-1 and TRBJ2-5; D remains ambiguous. With 7 bases removed from V and 4 bases from J, the gap between germline ends came to 19 bases. The CDR3 loop spans 15 amino acids. Per the germline V gene, CDR1 is MNHNS and CDR2 is SASEGT. The CDR3 loop reads CASNFAVVGRETQYF. DNA of the CDR3: TGTGCCAGCAATTTCGCGGTCGTCGGTCGAGAGACCCAGTACTTC.

CDR3 in DNA: TGTGCCAGCAGCGTAGTGGGCACCGGGGAGCTGTTTTTT. This codes for CASSVVGTGELFF. The genes are TRBV9 and TRBJ2-2; D remains unclear. The germline gives CDR1 SGDLS, CDR2 YYNGEE. This CDR3 has 13 residues. Deletions cut 0 bases from V and 4 bases from J, with 4 bases between.

The gene calls are TRBV7-3 and TRBJ2-7, with 7 bases matching TRBD1. Germline V gene sequence: CDR1 SGHTA, CDR2 FQGTGA. V gave up 5 bases and J gave up 5 bases; unmatched junction bases: 6. CDR3 length: 13 amino acids. Here the CDR3 reads CASSPAQGDEQYF. The CDR3 DNA follows: TGTGCCAGCAGCCCCGCTCAGGGGGACGAGCAGTACTTC.

V gene TRBV9 combines with J gene TRBJ1-5, with D maybe TRBD1 (5 bases). The CDR3 consists of 16 residues. The ends were cut back, 0 bases at V and 0 bases at J, with 10 bases in the middle. CDR1 and CDR2 from the germline V gene are SGDLS and YYNGEE. The CDR3 DNA reads as TGTGCCAGCAGCGTAGGGGCAGGGAATAGCAATCAGCCCCAGCATTTT. Protein: CASSVGAGNSNQPQHF.

This chain connects TRBV30 to TRBJ2-3, with 9 nucleotides matching TRBD1. Losses at the gene ends were 1 base for V and 0 bases for J; bases not matched to a gene: 2. Germline V gene data show CDR1 as GTSNPN and CDR2 as SVGIG (reference sequence). This CDR3 is 15 amino acids long. The CDR3: CAWSGGTGSTDTQYF. The CDR3 DNA sequence: TGTGCCTGGAGTGGGGGGACAGGGAGCACAGATACGCAGTATTTT.